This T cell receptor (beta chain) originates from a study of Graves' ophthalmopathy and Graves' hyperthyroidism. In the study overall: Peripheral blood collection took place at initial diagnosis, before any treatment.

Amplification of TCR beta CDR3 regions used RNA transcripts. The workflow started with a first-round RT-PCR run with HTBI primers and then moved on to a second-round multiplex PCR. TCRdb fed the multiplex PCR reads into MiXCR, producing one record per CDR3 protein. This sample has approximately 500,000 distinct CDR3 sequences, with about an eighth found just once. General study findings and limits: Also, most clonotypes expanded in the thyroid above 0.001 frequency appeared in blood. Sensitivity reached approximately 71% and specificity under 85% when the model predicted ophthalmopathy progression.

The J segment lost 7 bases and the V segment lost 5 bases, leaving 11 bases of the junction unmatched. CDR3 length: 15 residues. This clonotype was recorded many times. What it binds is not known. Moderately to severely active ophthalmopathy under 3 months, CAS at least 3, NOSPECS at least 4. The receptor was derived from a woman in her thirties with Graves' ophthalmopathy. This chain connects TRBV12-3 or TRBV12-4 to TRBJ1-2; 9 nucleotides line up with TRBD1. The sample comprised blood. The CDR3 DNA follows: TGTGCCAGCAGTCGTCGCCGGGACAGGGCCGGTGGCTACACCTTC. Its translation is CASSRRRDRAGGYTF.